Described below is a single T cell receptor beta chain sequence and its context. Its antigen has not been determined. No base-level quality is on record; no much larger clone is a single base apart. According to the germline V gene, CDR1 reads SGHAT and CDR2 reads FQNNGV. Trimming at the junction amounts to 7 bases on V and 6 bases on J, and the germline ends lie 9 bases apart. From cysteine to phenylalanine, the CDR3 is 12 amino acids long. Of all the DNA, just the CDR3 is kept, 36 bases in frame from base 1. To prepare the library, RACE was applied. The sequencer listed for this sample is NextSeq 500. During library preparation, unique molecular identifiers were attached to individual cDNA molecules so that TCRs could be counted quantitatively and reproducibly. Each blood RNA sample was used to sequence both TCR alpha and TCR beta chains. Per the original workflow: Samples had a median of about 90,000 TCRs, with a range from about 23,224 to 700,000. V, J and CDR3 annotation of the TCR reads was carried out using the Decombinator software suite. Every sample was subsampled to the same number of TCRs (28,000) for the PS versus PT1 abundance plots. TCRs were defined as expanded if absent before sensitization and observed at least eight times at the 2-week time point. The raw public data were reprocessed by TCRdb itself: fastp quality trimming at Q25, MiXCR clonotype calling, in-frame beta chains only. Under each unique CDR3 protein, matching rows form one entry showing the most common genes and DNA. The V and J calls follow TCRdb's processing rather than the paper's. This sample holds about 350,000 distinct CDR3 sequences; around 5.5% were observed only once. The ten largest make up roughly 8.2% of the sample.

The data stem from a study of human T cells and chemical hapten exposure (dated by TCRdb to the early 2020s). As for the study more broadly: For sensitization, 2% DPC in acetone was applied to a roughly 2 cm by roughly 2 cm area of upper inner arm skin. Patient blood was sampled pre-sensitization (week 0) and at 2, 6 and about 24 weeks after DPC sensitization. The patient cohort, mostly female, included alopecia areata with under or over 50% scalp involvement, alopecia totalis and alopecia universalis. For TCR sequencing, blood came from 25 to 35 alopecia patients at anywhere from one to four time points (pre-sensitization, 2, 6 and 24 weeks). Patch testing was performed on the upper back with Finn chambers containing 0.01% DPC, and the patch tests were scored after 6 days according to International Contact Dermatitis Research Group standards. Patients additionally received weekly therapeutic DPC doses to the scalp throughout the approximately 25-week study period. The study tracked peripheral blood TCR repertoire changes in vivo during primary and secondary sensitization to the hapten diphenylcyclopropenone (DPC) in alopecia patients. Libraries were combined into a pool for sequencing, and differences in TCR yield between samples came mainly from small differences in library volumes within the pool.

Broad study findings and their caveats: Alopecia, a presumed autoimmune disease, was present in all patients, so the immune response of the patients might differ from that of healthy individuals. Patch test score was positively correlated with the number of PT1 expanded TCRs, with significance at thresholds 8, 16 and 32 but not at 4. Repeated subsampling changed both the strength of the expansion versus patch-test correlation and the threshold at which that correlation became significant. Compared with pre-sensitization or healthy control sets, expanded TCRs formed significantly more large CDR3 similarity clusters, which is consistent with antigen-driven responses. No change with DPC sensitization was found in the number of TCRs above 1 in 1000 frequency, and no evidence of global repertoire structure alterations was found.

Per the publication, the time point label means: pre-sensitization, week 0. In the paper's terms, the treatment or condition label means: therapeutic diphenylcyclopropenone sensitization with weekly scalp DPC. At each patch-test visit, blood was drawn before the patch test was applied. Eligible patients were aged 18 to 70, diagnosed with alopecia, deemed suitable for DPC therapy, and excluded if pregnant. Total RNA was isolated from unfractionated whole blood collected in Tempus Blood RNA tubes. The TCR originated in a woman between 18 and 30 years old with alopecia areata. Some clones in this sample may be carry-over from other donors' samples. Sequences were derived from whole blood, sampled in connection with sensitization to the hapten diphenylcyclopropenone (DPC). This receptor chain uses TRBV11-2 and TRBJ1-4, and TRBD1 may be the D gene, going by 6 matching bases. The CDR3 region has the sequence CASTGADEKLFF. The DNA is TGTGCCAGCACAGGGGCAGATGAAAAACTGTTTTTT. The entire variable domain, with the stretches around the CDR3 drawn from the reference TRBV11-2 and TRBJ1-4 proteins, is EAGVAQSPRYKIIEKRQSVAFWCNPISGHATLYWYQQILGQGPKLLIQFQNNGVVDDSQLPKDRFSAERLKGVDSTLKIQPAKLEDSAVYLCASTGADEKLFFGSGTQLSVL.